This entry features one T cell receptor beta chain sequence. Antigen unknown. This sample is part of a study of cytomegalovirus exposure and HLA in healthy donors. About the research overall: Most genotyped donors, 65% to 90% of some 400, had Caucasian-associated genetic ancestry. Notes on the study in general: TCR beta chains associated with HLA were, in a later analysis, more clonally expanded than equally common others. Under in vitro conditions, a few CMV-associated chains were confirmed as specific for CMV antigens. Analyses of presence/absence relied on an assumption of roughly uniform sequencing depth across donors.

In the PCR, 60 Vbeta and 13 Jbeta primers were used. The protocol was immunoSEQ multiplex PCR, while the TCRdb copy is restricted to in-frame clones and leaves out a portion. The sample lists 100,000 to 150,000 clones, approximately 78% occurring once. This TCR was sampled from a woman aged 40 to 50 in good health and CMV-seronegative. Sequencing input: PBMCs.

This CDR3 reads CASSQNRDSTEKLFF. The CDR3 bases are TGCGCCAGCAGTCAGAACCGGGACAGTACTGAAAAACTGTTTTTT. J is TRBJ1-4 and V is TRBV10-2; the match to TRBD1 covers 7 bases. CDR3 length: 15 amino acids. V lost 5 bases, J lost 7 bases, and 10 bases stayed unmatched. Germline V lookup: CDR1 WSHSY, CDR2 SAAADI.